The 18 T cell receptor beta chains reported below all come from one sample, sequenced in a study of technical replicates of blood from several donors. The protocol was immunoSEQ multiplex PCR, while the TCRdb copy is restricted to in-frame clones and leaves out a portion. This table holds more than 80,000 clones, roughly 96% found once. What was sequenced was T cells isolated from PBMCs. These receptors originate from a human donor in good health.

V gene TRBV5-6 combines with J gene TRBJ2-1, with 13 positions matching TRBD2. This CDR3 is 16 amino acids long. Germline V gives CDR1 SGHDT, CDR2 YYEEEE. The junction had 2 bases not matched to a gene; V was cut back by 5 bases and J by 0 bases. CDR3 DNA sequence: TGTGCCAGCAGTGGGACTAGCGGGGACTCCTACAATGAGCAGTTCTTC. It yields the protein CASSGTSGDSYNEQFF.

This clone was observed a single time. This sequence joins TRBV6-5 and TRBJ2-7; weak D call: TRBD1 (6 bases). Germline lookup yields CDR1 MNHEY and CDR2 SVGAGI. V lost 9 bases and J lost 4, with 13 bases in between. The CDR3 has 12 residues. CDR3 amino acids: CASGQSIYEQYF. The CDR3 DNA follows: TGTGCCAGTGGACAGTCCATATACGAGCAGTACTTC.

V and J are TRBV9 and TRBJ2-1; TRBD2 matches at 10 bases. J lost 4 bases, V lost 0 bases, and 10 bases had no gene match. Germline-derived CDR1 and CDR2 are SGDLS and YYNGEE. The CDR3 is made up of 18 amino acids. CDR3 sequence: CASSVGQSKAGGYNEQFF. The DNA of the CDR3 is TGTGCCAGCAGCGTAGGCCAATCCAAAGCGGGAGGGTACAATGAGCAGTTCTTC.

J is TRBJ1-2 and V is TRBV10-3; 8 bases fit TRBD1. V shed 6 bases and J 6 bases; nucleotides not matched to a gene: 6. This CDR3 comprises 13 residues. Looked up from germline, CDR1 is ENHRY and CDR2 is SYGVKD. In nucleotides, the CDR3 is TGTGCCATCAGCCCAGGGGGCGCGAATGGCTACACCTTC. Protein sequence: CAISPGGANGYTF.

The V gene is TRBV11-3, the J gene TRBJ1-1; a weak D match, TRBD1 (5 bases). Germline values: CDR1 SGHNT, CDR2 YENEEA. Trimming stripped 0 bases from V and 5 bases from J, with 7 bases between. CDR3 length equals 13 residues. The CDR3 nucleotides read TGTGCCAGCAGCTTAGAAGGGGAAACTGAAGCTTTCTTT. Residues: CASSLEGETEAFF.

The chain recombines TRBV7-3 with TRBJ2-3; D is perhaps TRBD2 (6 bases). V lost 3 bases, J lost 2 bases, and 27 bases lay in between. Germline V lookup: CDR1 SGHTA, CDR2 FQGTGA. The CDR3 sequence is 20 residues long. The CDR3 nucleotides are TGTGCCAGCAGCTTGGATGCGGGGAATCTAGCGCTTTCCCTCACAGATACGCAGTATTTT. Translating gives CASSLDAGNLALSLTDTQYF.

This chain connects TRBV5-8 to TRBJ2-3; perhaps TRBD2 as D (5 bases). V lost 2 bases, J lost 0 bases, and 10 bases lay in between. Germline V gene sequence: CDR1 SGHTS, CDR2 YDEGEE. This CDR3 region has 15 residues. The CDR3 is CASSLLDSSTDTQYF. Here the CDR3 DNA reads TGTGCCAGCAGCTTACTAGATTCTAGCACAGATACGCAGTATTTT.

V usage is TRBV9 and J usage is TRBJ2-7, with 9 bases that match TRBD2. Trimming took 7 bases from V and 0 from J; bases not matched to a gene: 5. The germline V gene has CDR1 SGDLS and CDR2 YYNGEE. This CDR3 is built from 14 residues. The CDR3 loop is CASGLSGSSYEQYF. The CDR3 nucleotides are TGTGCCAGCGGGCTTAGCGGGAGCTCCTACGAGCAGTACTTC.

The chain joins TRBV5-1 to TRBJ2-7, with TRBD1 identical over 10 bases. Germline V gene lookup returns CDR1 SGHRS and CDR2 YFSETQ. This CDR3 contains 16 residues. J was trimmed by 2 bases and V by 0 bases; bases with no gene match: 5. CDR3 bases: TGCGCCAGCAGCTTGGGGCAGGGGACAGGGGCCTACGAGCAGTACTTC. The encoded protein is CASSLGQGTGAYEQYF.

The chain uses TRBV6-5 and TRBJ2-7, with D hard to call. The V gene's germline CDR1 is MNHEY and CDR2 SVGAGI. The CDR3 covers 14 residues. V was shortened by 2 bases and J by 2 bases, with 10 bases between the two germline ends. The CDR3 sequence is CASSYTSSTYEQYF. CDR3 coding DNA: TGTGCCAGCAGTTACACCTCTAGTACCTACGAGCAGTACTTC.

V usage is TRBV11-2 and J usage is TRBJ2-7, with a tentative D call TRBD1 (5 bases). Per the germline V gene, CDR1 is SGHAT and CDR2 is FQNNGV. Trimming removed 0 bases at V and 0 bases at J, with 9 bases between. The CDR3 has 15 amino acids. CDR3: CASSLDRTPSYEQYF. In DNA, the CDR3 is TGTGCCAGCAGCTTAGATCGGACACCCTCCTACGAGCAGTACTTC. Full variable domain (outside the CDR3, taken from reference TRBV11-2 and TRBJ2-7): EAGVAQSPRYKIIEKRQSVAFWCNPISGHATLYWYQQILGQGPKLLIQFQNNGVVDDSQLPKDRFSAERLKGVDSTLKIQPAKLEDSAVYLCASSLDRTPSYEQYFGPGTRLTVT.

This clone was counted once. The chain combines TRBV30 with TRBJ2-3, with 8 bases aligning to TRBD2. The CDR3 runs to 14 residues. Germline V gives CDR1 GTSNPN, CDR2 SVGIG (reference sequence). Trimming took 5 bases from V and 1 from J; bases not matched to a gene: 5. This chain's CDR3 is CAWRTSGGTDTQYF. CDR3 coding DNA: TGTGCCTGGCGTACTAGCGGAGGCACAGATACGCAGTATTTT. Full variable domain (rest looked up from reference TRBV30 and TRBJ2-3): SQTIHQWPATLVQPVGSPLSLECTVEGTSNPNLYWYRQAAGRGLQLLFYSVGIGQISSEVPQNLSASRPQDRQFILSSKKLLLSDSGFYLCAWRTSGGTDTQYFGPGTRLTVL.

The chain joins TRBV2 to TRBJ2-7, with D perhaps TRBD2 (5 bases). The V end lost 2 bases, the J end lost 6 bases, and 8 bases lay between the germline ends. The germline CDR1 and CDR2 sequences are SNHLY and FYNNEI. The CDR3 is 12 residues long. The CDR3 bases are TGTGCCAGCAGTGAATGGGAGTCCGAGCAGTACTTC. It codes for CASSEWESEQYF. Full variable domain (remainder filled in from reference TRBV2 and TRBJ2-7): EPEVTQTPSHQVTQMGQEVILRCVPISNHLYFYWYRQILGQKVEFLVSFYNNEISEKSEIFDDQFSVERPDGSNFTLKIRSTKLEDSAMYFCASSEWESEQYFGPGTRLTVT.

The J gene is TRBJ2-1, the V gene TRBV4-3; D is unclear. Germline values: CDR1 LGHNA, CDR2 YSLEER. V was cut by 1 base and J by 4 bases, with 5 bases left in between. The CDR3 extends over 13 amino acids. CDR3 DNA sequence: TGCGCCAGCAGCCAAGCCCTATACAATGAGCAGTTCTTC. Its protein is CASSQALYNEQFF.

V gene TRBV7-6 combines with J gene TRBJ2-1, with 10 nucleotides matching TRBD2. The junction had 7 bases not matched to a gene; V was cut back by 5 bases and J by 6 bases. CDR1 SGHVS and CDR2 FNYEAQ come from the germline V gene. This CDR3 has 15 amino acids. CDR3 coding DNA: TGTGCCAGCAGCCTCCCGGGACTAGCGATCAATGAGCAGTTCTTC. Translating it yields CASSLPGLAINEQFF.

This chain connects TRBV19 to TRBJ2-2; 10 nucleotides align to TRBD1. Germline assignment: CDR1 LNHDA and CDR2 SQIVND (reference sequence). After removal of 3 bases from V and 6 bases from J, the junction contained 4 bases not matched to a gene. CDR3 length: 15 residues. CDR3 sequence: CASSIRTGGSGELFF. Written as DNA, the CDR3 is TGTGCCAGTAGTATCAGGACAGGGGGGTCCGGGGAGCTGTTTTTT. Full variable domain (rest looked up from reference TRBV19 and TRBJ2-2): DGGITQSPKYLFRKEGQNVTLSCEQNLNHDAMYWYRQDPGQGLRLIYYSQIVNDFQKGDIAEGYSVSREKKESFPLTVTSAQKNPTAFYLCASSIRTGGSGELFFGEGSRLTVL.

The gene calls are TRBV11-2 and TRBJ2-7; 8 bases map to TRBD2. Germline CDR1 SGHAT, CDR2 FQNNGV. The length of the CDR3 is 15 residues. V dropped 3 bases and J dropped 7; count of bases not matched to a gene: 11. The CDR3 region has the DNA TGTGCCAGCAGCTTTCCCAGTAGCGGGACCGTGGAGCAGTACTTC. As protein: CASSFPSSGTVEQYF.

The V call is TRBV2, the J call TRBJ2-3; a possible D gene is TRBD1 (5 bases). The CDR3 covers 13 residues. Germline CDR1 is SNHLY and CDR2 is FYNNEI. V lost 3 bases and J lost 2, with 6 bases in between. CDR3 in amino acids: CASSDRVTDTQYF. In DNA form, the CDR3 reads TGTGCCAGCAGTGACAGGGTCACAGATACGCAGTATTTT.